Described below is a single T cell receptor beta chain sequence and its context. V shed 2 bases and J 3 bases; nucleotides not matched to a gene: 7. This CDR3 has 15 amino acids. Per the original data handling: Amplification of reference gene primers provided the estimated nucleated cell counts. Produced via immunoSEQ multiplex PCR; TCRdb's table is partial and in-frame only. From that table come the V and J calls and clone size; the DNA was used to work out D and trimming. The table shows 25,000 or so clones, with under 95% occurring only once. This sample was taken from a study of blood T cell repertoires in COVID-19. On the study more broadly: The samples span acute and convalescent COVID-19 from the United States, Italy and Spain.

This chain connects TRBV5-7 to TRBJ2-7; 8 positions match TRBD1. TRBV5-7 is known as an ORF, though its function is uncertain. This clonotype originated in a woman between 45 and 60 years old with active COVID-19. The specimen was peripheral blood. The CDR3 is CASSLRDRNFYEQYF. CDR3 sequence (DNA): TGTGCCAGCAGCTTACGGGACAGGAATTTCTACGAGCAGTACTTC.